These 22 T cell receptor beta chains came from one sample sequenced in a study of shared clonotypes between healthy human individuals. Clones were sequenced by immunoSEQ multiplex PCR, and TCRdb holds only the in-frame ones, with some missing. The sample holds under 350,000 clones, around 87% seen once. Sample: memory CD8+ T cells sorted from blood. The sample's subset: CD45RO+ cells pooled with CCR7-negative TemRA cells. The source of these receptors is a man in his late teens or twenties in good health.

The chain employs TRBV10-1 and TRBJ2-5, with D unresolved. The CDR3 sequence is 15 residues long. Germline lookup yields CDR1 WNHNN and CDR2 SYGVQD (reference sequence). The V and J ends lost 3 bases and 5 bases respectively, with 16 bases between them. In DNA form, the CDR3 reads TGCGCCAGCAGTGAATCCCCCTTGACCGGGGAGACCCAGTACTTC. It encodes CASSESPLTGETQYF.

CDR3 region: CSVEGWGGYGYTF. CDR3 nucleotide sequence: TGCAGCGTTGAAGGCTGGGGGGGCTATGGCTACACCTTC. The rearrangement joins TRBV29-1 to TRBJ1-2, with a possible D match to TRBD1 (5 bases). Per germline, CDR1 SQVTM and CDR2 ANQGSEA. Trimming pared 1 base from V and 4 bases from J, leaving 10 bases between. The CDR3 sequence is 13 residues long.

The rearrangement uses TRBV28 and TRBJ1-5; D ambiguous. Germline V gene data show CDR1 as MDHEN and CDR2 as SYDVKM. V was shortened by 5 bases and J by 6 bases, with 11 bases between the two germline ends. CDR3 length: 13 amino acids. CDR3 amino acids: CASSPVGGQPQHF. In nucleotides, the CDR3 is TGTGCCAGCAGTCCAGTGGGAGGTCAGCCCCAGCATTTT.

The chain combines TRBV10-3 with TRBJ2-2, with D perhaps being TRBD1 or TRBD2 (5 bases each). CDR3 length: 15 amino acids. Per germline, CDR1 ENHRY and CDR2 SYGVKD. Trimming removed 3 bases from V and 4 bases from J, with 12 bases in between. The CDR3 here is CAISDGTEATGELFF. The CDR3 bases are TGTGCCATCAGTGACGGGACCGAAGCCACCGGGGAGCTGTTTTTT.

The chain couples TRBV30 to TRBJ1-5; 7 bases are a match to TRBD1. The CDR3 consists of 14 residues. Germline V lookup: CDR1 GTSNPN, CDR2 SVGIG (reference sequence). V gave up 3 bases and J gave up 5 bases; unmatched junction bases: 7. The CDR3 DNA reads TGTGCCTGGAGAGACTACAGGGGAGATCAGCCCCAGCATTTT. Translation: CAWRDYRGDQPQHF.

As to this clone: The sample holds other DNA sequences that translate to the same CDR3. The chain uses TRBV29-1 and TRBJ2-7; D not certain. The CDR3 is 12 residues long. V lost 0 bases and J 2 bases, leaving 5 bases between the germline ends. Per the germline V gene, CDR1 is SQVTM and CDR2 is ANQGSEA. The CDR3 sequence is CSVEDRAYEQYF. CDR3 DNA: TGCAGCGTTGAAGACAGAGCCTACGAGCAGTACTTC.

The rearrangement uses TRBV28 and TRBJ2-7; tentative D call: TRBD2 (6 bases). Germline assignment: CDR1 MDHEN and CDR2 SYDVKM. The CDR3 sequence is 15 residues long. V dropped 5 bases and J dropped 3 bases, with 17 bases sitting between them. Here the CDR3 reads CASSPEGGALYEQYF. CDR3 coding DNA: TGTGCCAGCAGTCCTGAAGGAGGGGCCCTCTACGAGCAGTACTTC.

The V call is TRBV2, the J call TRBJ2-7, with TRBD2 identical over 7 bases. Germline CDR1 and CDR2: SNHLY and FYNNEI. This CDR3 comprises 13 residues. V shed 1 base and J 3 bases; nucleotides not matched to a gene: 0. The CDR3 coding sequence is TGTGCCAGCAGTGAAGGGACTAGCTACGAGCAGTACTTC. Translation: CASSEGTSYEQYF.

This rearrangement joins TRBV7-9 to TRBJ2-7; D uncertain. This CDR3 has 12 residues. The V end lost 5 bases, the J end lost 6 bases, and 11 bases lay between the germline ends. The germline gives CDR1 SEHNR, CDR2 FQNEAQ (reference sequence). The CDR3 is CASSRRCCEQYF. Written as DNA, the CDR3 is TGTGCCAGCAGCCGTAGGTGTTGCGAGCAGTACTTC.

This chain joins TRBV4-1 and TRBJ2-7; perhaps TRBD2 as D (5 bases). The CDR3 runs 17 residues. Germline CDR1 and CDR2: MGHRA and YSYEKL. V lost 4 bases and J lost 2, with 21 bases in between. The CDR3 DNA reads as TGCGCCAGCAGCCCCCTTCTAGCCGGCGTTATCCCCTACGAGCAGTACTTC. The encoded protein is CASSPLLAGVIPYEQYF.

The chain links TRBV6-5 to TRBJ1-4; unclear D gene. Trimming took 2 bases from V and 5 from J, leaving 6 bases between them. The CDR3 is 13 residues long. Germline CDR1 and CDR2: MNHEY and SVGAGI. The CDR3 nucleotides are TGTGCCAGCAGTTACGCGGGAAATGAAAAACTGTTTTTT. As protein: CASSYAGNEKLFF.

J is TRBJ2-1 and V is TRBV27; TRBD2 might be the D (6 bases). This CDR3 comprises 18 residues. Germline CDR1 and CDR2: MNHEY and SMNVEV (reference sequence). The V end was cut by 1 base, the J end by 0 bases, with 16 bases between. The CDR3 nucleotides read TGTGCCAGCAGTTTATTGCATTGGGACTCGAGCTCCTACAATGAGCAGTTCTTC. It specifies CASSLLHWDSSSYNEQFF.

The V gene is TRBV5-1, the J gene TRBJ2-7; D gene uncertain. The CDR3 runs 15 residues. The V and J ends lost 1 base and 0 bases respectively, with 11 bases between them. Germline V gene lookup returns CDR1 SGHRS and CDR2 YFSETQ. The CDR3 loop reads CASSLWAISSYEQYF. The DNA for the CDR3 is TGCGCCAGCAGCTTGTGGGCGATTAGCTCCTACGAGCAGTACTTC.

This clone was seen a few times. The chain has TRBV30 and TRBJ2-1, with 9 nucleotides matching TRBD2. The germline V gene encodes CDR1 GTSNPN and CDR2 SVGIG (reference sequence). With 1 base clipped from V and 8 bases from J, the junction kept 9 bases outside the gene matches. This CDR3 comprises 15 residues. The CDR3 loop is CAWSGAGLAVDEQFF. The DNA of the CDR3 is TGTGCCTGGAGTGGGGCGGGACTAGCTGTCGATGAGCAGTTCTTC. The full variable domain, rest sourced from reference TRBV30 and TRBJ2-1, is SQTIHQWPATLVQPVGSPLSLECTVEGTSNPNLYWYRQAAGRGLQLLFYSVGIGQISSEVPQNLSASRPQDRQFILSSKKLLLSDSGFYLCAWSGAGLAVDEQFFGPGTRLTVL.

The chain joins TRBV9 to TRBJ1-1; D is perhaps TRBD1 (5 bases). The CDR3 is 13 residues long. Germline CDR1 SGDLS, CDR2 YYNGEE. V was shortened by 3 bases and J by 1 base, with 7 bases between the two germline ends. In DNA form, the CDR3 reads TGTGCCAGCAGCGCCGGGGGGAACACTGAAGCTTTCTTT. It specifies CASSAGGNTEAFF.

The rearrangement links TRBV19 to TRBJ2-7, with TRBD2 matching over 14 bases. V lost 3 bases and J lost 4; bases outside the gene matches: 8. Germline lookup yields CDR1 LNHDA and CDR2 SQIVND (reference sequence). This CDR3 has 17 amino acids. In DNA, the CDR3 is TGTGCCAGTAGTATGTCGACTAGCGGGAGGGATCTTTACGAGCAGTACTTC. This sequence encodes CASSMSTSGRDLYEQYF.

V gene TRBV5-4 combines with J gene TRBJ2-5, with 7 nucleotides matching TRBD2. Losses at the gene ends were 0 bases for V and 2 bases for J; bases not matched to a gene: 4. The germline gives CDR1 SGHNT, CDR2 YYREEE (reference sequence). This CDR3 has 15 residues. CDR3 DNA sequence: TGTGCCAGCAGCTTGGCTTTGGGGGGGCAAGAGACCCAGTACTTC. It codes for CASSLALGGQETQYF.

This clone has a single count. This chain uses TRBV6-5 with TRBJ2-3; no definite D call. Per germline, CDR1 MNHEY and CDR2 SVGAGI. The CDR3 is made up of 13 amino acids. With 2 bases removed from V and 1 base from J, the gap between germline ends came to 4 bases. CDR3 region: CASSYLRTDTQYF. The CDR3 DNA sequence: TGTGCCAGCAGTTACCTTCGCACAGATACGCAGTATTTT.

V gene TRBV6-1 combines with J gene TRBJ2-2; D is perhaps TRBD1 (6 bases). This CDR3 has 16 residues. V lost 0 bases, J lost 5 bases, and 13 bases lay in between. From germline, CDR1 is MNHNS and CDR2 SASEGT. The CDR3 here is CASSEASGDGTGELFF. CDR3 coding DNA: TGTGCCAGCAGTGAAGCATCAGGGGATGGGACCGGGGAGCTGTTTTTT.

This rearrangement joins TRBV27 to TRBJ1-5; 11 nucleotides align to TRBD1. V shed 6 bases and J 5 bases; nucleotides not matched to a gene: 3. The length of the CDR3 is 14 residues. Germline CDR1 reads MNHEY; CDR2 reads SMNVEV (reference sequence). For the CDR3, the DNA is TGTGCCAGCAGGGGACAGGGGGTCGATCAGCCCCAGCATTTT. Protein product: CASRGQGVDQPQHF.

The chain carries TRBV5-4 and TRBJ2-3; 15 bases are a match to TRBD2. CDR3 length: 17 residues. J gave up 1 base and V 4 bases, and 4 bases lay outside the gene matches. Looked up from germline, CDR1 is SGHNT and CDR2 is YYREEE (reference sequence). The DNA for the CDR3 is TGTGCCAGCAGCGGACTAGCGGGAGGGCCTGGCACAGATACGCAGTATTTT. Translating gives CASSGLAGGPGTDTQYF.

V gene TRBV4-3 combines with J gene TRBJ1-1; D is unresolved. CDR1 and CDR2 (germline): LGHNA, YSLEER. The CDR3 runs to 14 residues. Trimming shortened V by 0 bases and J by 1 base, and 6 bases separated the two germline ends. CDR3 sequence (DNA): TGCGCCAGCAGCCAAGATGGTGGGAACACTGAAGCTTTCTTT. Its translation: CASSQDGGNTEAFF.